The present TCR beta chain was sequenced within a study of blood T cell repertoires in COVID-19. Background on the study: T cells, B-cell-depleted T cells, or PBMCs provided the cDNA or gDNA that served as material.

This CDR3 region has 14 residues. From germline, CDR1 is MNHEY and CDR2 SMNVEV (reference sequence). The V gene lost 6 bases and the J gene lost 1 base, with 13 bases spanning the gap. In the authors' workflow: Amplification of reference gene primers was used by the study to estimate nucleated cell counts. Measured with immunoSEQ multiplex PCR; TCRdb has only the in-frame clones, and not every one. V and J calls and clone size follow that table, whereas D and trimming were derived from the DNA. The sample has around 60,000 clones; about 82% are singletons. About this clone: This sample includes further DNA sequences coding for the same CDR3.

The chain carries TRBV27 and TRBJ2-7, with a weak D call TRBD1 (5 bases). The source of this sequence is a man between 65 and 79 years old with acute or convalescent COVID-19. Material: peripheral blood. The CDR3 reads CASSRQGGSYEQYF. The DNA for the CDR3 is TGTGCCAGCAGCCGCCAGGGCGGTTCCTACGAGCAGTACTTC.